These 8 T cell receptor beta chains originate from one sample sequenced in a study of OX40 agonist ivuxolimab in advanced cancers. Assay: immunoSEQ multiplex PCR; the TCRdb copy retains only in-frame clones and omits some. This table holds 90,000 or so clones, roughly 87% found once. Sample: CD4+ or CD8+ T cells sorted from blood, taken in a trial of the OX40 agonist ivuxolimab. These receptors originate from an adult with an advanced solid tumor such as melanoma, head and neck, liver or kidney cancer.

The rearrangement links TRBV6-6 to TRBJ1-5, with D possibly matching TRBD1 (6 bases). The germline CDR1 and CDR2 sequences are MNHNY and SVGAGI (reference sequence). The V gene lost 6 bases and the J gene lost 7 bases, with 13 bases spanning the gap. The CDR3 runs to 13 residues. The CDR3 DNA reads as TGTGCCAGCAGGGGTACAGGGCCCCAGCCCCAGCATTTT. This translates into CASRGTGPQPQHF.

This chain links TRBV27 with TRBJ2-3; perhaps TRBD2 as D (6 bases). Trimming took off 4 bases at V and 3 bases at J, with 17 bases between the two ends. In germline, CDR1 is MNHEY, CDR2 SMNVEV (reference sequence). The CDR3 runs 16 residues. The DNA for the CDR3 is TGTGCCAGCAGTTCGTTCGGGCGGGGAAGGACAGATACGCAGTATTTT. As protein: CASSSFGRGRTDTQYF.

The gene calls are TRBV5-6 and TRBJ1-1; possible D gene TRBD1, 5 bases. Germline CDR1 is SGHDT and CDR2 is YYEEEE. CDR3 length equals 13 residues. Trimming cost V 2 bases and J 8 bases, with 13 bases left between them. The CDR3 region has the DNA TGTGCCAGCAGCTTCGCTTCTGCAGGGGAAGCTTTCTTT. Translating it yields CASSFASAGEAFF.

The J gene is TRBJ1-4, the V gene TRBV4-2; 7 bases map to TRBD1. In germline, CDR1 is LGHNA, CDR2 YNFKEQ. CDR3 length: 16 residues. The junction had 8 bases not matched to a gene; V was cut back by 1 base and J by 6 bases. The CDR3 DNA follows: TGTGCCAGCAGCCAAGGTTCGGACAGGTTGGATGAAAAACTGTTTTTT. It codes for CASSQGSDRLDEKLFF.

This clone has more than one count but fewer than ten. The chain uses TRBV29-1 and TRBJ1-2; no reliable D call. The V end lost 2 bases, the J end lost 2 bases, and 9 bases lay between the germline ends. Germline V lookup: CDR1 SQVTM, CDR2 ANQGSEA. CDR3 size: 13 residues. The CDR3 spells CSVELLPNYGYTF. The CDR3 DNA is TGCAGCGTTGAATTACTTCCCAACTATGGCTACACCTTC.

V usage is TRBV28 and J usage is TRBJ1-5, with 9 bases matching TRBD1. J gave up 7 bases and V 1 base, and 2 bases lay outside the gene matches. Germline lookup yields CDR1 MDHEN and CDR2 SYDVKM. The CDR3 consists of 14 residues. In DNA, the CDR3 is TGTGCCAGCAGTTTATACAGGGGGCCCCAGCCCCAGCATTTT. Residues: CASSLYRGPQPQHF.

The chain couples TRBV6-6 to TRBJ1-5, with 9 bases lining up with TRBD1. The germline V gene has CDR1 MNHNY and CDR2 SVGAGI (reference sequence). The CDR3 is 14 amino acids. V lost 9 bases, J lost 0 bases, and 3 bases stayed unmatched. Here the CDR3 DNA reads TGTGCCAGTCGGACAGGGGATAGCAATCAGCCCCAGCATTTT. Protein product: CASRTGDSNQPQHF.

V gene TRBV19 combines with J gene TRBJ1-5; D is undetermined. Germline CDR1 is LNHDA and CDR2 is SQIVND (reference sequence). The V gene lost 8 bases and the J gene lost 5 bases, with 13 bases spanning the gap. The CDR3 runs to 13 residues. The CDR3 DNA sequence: TGTGCCAGTGAAGCCGAGTACGATCAGCCCCAGCATTTT. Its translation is CASEAEYDQPQHF.